The 11 T cell receptor beta chains below all came from one sample that was sequenced in a study of cytomegalovirus exposure and HLA in healthy donors (dated by TCRdb to 2016 to 2017). Libraries were prepared through the immunoSEQ multiplex PCR assay. A mixture of 60 forward primers for TCR Vbeta segments and 13 reverse primers for TCR Jbeta segments was used in the multiplex PCR. In its TCRdb copy, this immuneACCESS table keeps in-frame sequences only and misses some clones. Where compared with another copy, unresolved V genes explain less than half of these, and the others have no known cause. The sample table shows approximately 97,000 clones, and approximately 81% are seen once. Together, the top ten hold approximately 4.2% of the sample. The sequenced material came from PBMCs. The receptors come from a woman in her seventies in good health and CMV-seropositive.

The rearrangement uses TRBV28 and TRBJ2-7; TRBD2 agrees at 10 bases. The germline gives CDR1 MDHEN, CDR2 SYDVKM. Trimming cost V 3 bases and J 1 base; bases outside gene matches: 9. The CDR3 covers 17 residues. CDR3 nucleotides: TGTGCCAGCAGTTTTAGGGCTAGCGGGAGTATGTCCTACGAGCAGTACTTC. Translating gives CASSFRASGSMSYEQYF.

As regards this clone: Other nucleotide sequences in the sample specify the same CDR3. This chain uses TRBV5-1 with TRBJ1-1, with 7 bases lining up with TRBD1. The CDR3 spans 14 residues. Trimming took 0 bases from V and 5 from J; bases not matched to a gene: 4. Germline CDR1 SGHRS, CDR2 YFSETQ. This CDR3 is CASSLEQGRTEAFF. The CDR3 bases are TGCGCCAGCAGCTTGGAACAGGGGCGGACTGAAGCTTTCTTT.

The CDR3 loop is CASSILRDSGRSEPQHF. In DNA, the CDR3 is TGTGCCAGTAGTATTCTACGGGACTCAGGGAGGAGTGAGCCCCAGCATTTT. This chain uses TRBV19 with TRBJ1-5; D possibly corresponds to TRBD1 (5 bases). CDR1 is LNHDA, CDR2 SQIVND, per germline (reference sequence). Deletions cut 3 bases from V and 8 bases from J, with 23 bases between. The length of the CDR3 is 17 residues.

The rearrangement links TRBV30 to TRBJ2-7, with 12 bases identical to TRBD2. V gave up 2 bases and J gave up 2 bases; unmatched junction bases: 7. The germline CDR1 and CDR2 sequences are GTSNPN and SVGIG (reference sequence). The CDR3 spans 16 residues. CDR3 in amino acids: CAWSPPLAGGPYEQYF. Here the CDR3 DNA reads TGTGCCTGGAGTCCGCCTCTAGCGGGAGGGCCCTACGAGCAGTACTTC. The full variable domain, with the rest looked up from reference TRBV30 and TRBJ2-7, is SQTIHQWPATLVQPVGSPLSLECTVEGTSNPNLYWYRQAAGRGLQLLFYSVGIGQISSEVPQNLSASRPQDRQFILSSKKLLLSDSGFYLCAWSPPLAGGPYEQYFGPGTRLTVT.

J is TRBJ1-1 and V is TRBV19, with D possibly being TRBD1 (5 bases). Germline V lookup: CDR1 LNHDA, CDR2 SQIVND (reference sequence). V lost 4 bases to trimming and J lost 0 bases, with 9 bases between them. The CDR3 has 14 amino acids. The CDR3 loop reads CASSKTAMNTEAFF. Here the CDR3 DNA reads TGTGCCAGTAGTAAGACAGCCATGAACACTGAAGCTTTCTTT.

The CDR3 DNA follows: TGTGCCAGCAGACCCGGGACGGGAGGTCTCAACAATGAGCAGTTCTTC. It encodes CASRPGTGGLNNEQFF. This sequence joins TRBV7-3 and TRBJ2-1, with 7 bases aligning to TRBD2. Germline assignment: CDR1 SGHTA and CDR2 FQGTGA. V lost 6 bases, J lost 5 bases, and 13 bases stayed unmatched. The CDR3 covers 16 residues.

This clone is a singleton in its sample. This sequence joins TRBV13 and TRBJ2-3; D ambiguous. This CDR3 is built from 14 residues. Germline values: CDR1 PRHDT, CDR2 FYEKMQ (reference sequence). Trimming stripped 1 base from V and 0 bases from J, with 5 bases between. CDR3 protein: CASSLAVSTDTQYF. The CDR3 DNA sequence: TGTGCCAGCAGCTTAGCGGTTAGCACAGATACGCAGTATTTT.

V gene TRBV7-2 combines with J gene TRBJ2-5; 8 bases are a match to TRBD2. Germline trimming cut 5 bases from V and 5 bases from J; bases unmatched to any gene: 13. This CDR3 spans 16 amino acids. CDR1 is SGHTA and CDR2 is FQGNSA in the germline V gene. This CDR3 reads CASSPSLGLARETQYF. CDR3 DNA sequence: TGTGCCAGCAGCCCGTCCCTAGGACTAGCACGGGAGACCCAGTACTTC.

Regarding this clone: Other nucleotide sequences from this sample produce the same CDR3. The V gene is TRBV7-2, the J gene TRBJ2-7; 11 bases fit TRBD2. The V segment lost 6 bases and the J segment 2 bases; nucleotides outside the gene matches: 9. CDR3 length: 16 residues. Germline values: CDR1 SGHTA, CDR2 FQGNSA. CDR3 nucleotides: TGTGCCAGCAGTAAAACCGGGACTAGCGGCACCTACGAGCAGTACTTC. It translates to CASSKTGTSGTYEQYF.

This clone appeared a few times. V usage is TRBV4-3 and J usage is TRBJ1-1; D is undetermined. Germline CDR1 reads LGHNA; CDR2 reads YSLEER. The CDR3 sequence is 13 residues long. V dropped 4 bases and J dropped 1 base, with 7 bases sitting between them. The CDR3 DNA reads TGCGCCAGCAGCCTTCAGGAGAACACTGAAGCTTTCTTT. Residues: CASSLQENTEAFF.

This chain connects TRBV28 to TRBJ1-2, with D possibly matching TRBD1 (5 bases). The CDR3 is made up of 12 amino acids. V was shortened by 8 bases and J by 4 bases, with 11 bases between the two germline ends. CDR1 MDHEN and CDR2 SYDVKM come from the germline V gene. The CDR3 region is CASCRVSYGYTF. The CDR3 nucleotides read TGTGCCAGCTGCAGGGTTTCCTATGGCTACACCTTC.